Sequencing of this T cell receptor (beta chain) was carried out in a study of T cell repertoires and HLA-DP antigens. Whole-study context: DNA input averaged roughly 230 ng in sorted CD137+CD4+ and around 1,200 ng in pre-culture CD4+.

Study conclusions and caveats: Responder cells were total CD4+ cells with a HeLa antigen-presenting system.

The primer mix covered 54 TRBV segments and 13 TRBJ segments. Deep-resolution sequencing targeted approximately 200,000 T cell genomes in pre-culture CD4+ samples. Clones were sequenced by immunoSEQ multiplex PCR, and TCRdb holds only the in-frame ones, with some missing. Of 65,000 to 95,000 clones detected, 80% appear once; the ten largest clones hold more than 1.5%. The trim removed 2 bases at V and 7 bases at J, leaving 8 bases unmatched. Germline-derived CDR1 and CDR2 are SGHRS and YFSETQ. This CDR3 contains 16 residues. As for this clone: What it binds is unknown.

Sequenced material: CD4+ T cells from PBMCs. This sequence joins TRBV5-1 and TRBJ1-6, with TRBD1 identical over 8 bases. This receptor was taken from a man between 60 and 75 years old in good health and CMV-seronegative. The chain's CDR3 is CASSLTGSGGNSPLHF. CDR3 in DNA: TGCGCCAGCAGCTTAACCGGGTCAGGGGGCAATTCACCCCTCCACTTT.